These T cell receptor beta chains were read from a single sample in a study of identical twins. From the 5' RACE reads, TCRdb called clonotypes with MiXCR, one entry per CDR3 protein. The profile covers fewer than 550,000 distinct CDR3 sequences, with 13% to 15% appearing a single time and 0.98% taken by the ten largest. These data are also associated with another study on yellow fever vaccine responses in identical twins.

The material sequenced was CD4+ T cells sorted from blood. The receptors derive from a woman younger than 30 in good health. CDR3s include the opening cysteine and the closing phenylalanine or tryptophan. D genes are given only for firm matches. For some rows the clone size is stated as once, few or many, or as a class when expanded; others skip it.

J: TRBJ2-1; D: NA; V: TRBV7-2; size: few; DNA: TGTGCCAGCAGCCCAACCTACGAAGTGCAGTTCTTC; CDR3: CASSPTYEVQFF
J: TRBJ1-1; D: TRBD1; V: TRBV7-9; size: NA; DNA: TGTGCCAGCAGCCTAAGTCGACAGGGGGCTGAAGCTTTCTTT; CDR3: CASSLSRQGAEAFF
J: TRBJ2-6; D: NA; V: TRBV12-3/TRBV12-4; size: NA; DNA: TGTGCCAGCAGTCTCTATGGGGCCAACGTCCTGACTTTC; CDR3: CASSLYGANVLTF
J: TRBJ1-1; D: TRBD1; V: TRBV5-5; size: few; DNA: TGTGCCAGCAGCTTGGGGGACAGGGATGCTACTGAAGCTTTCTTT; CDR3: CASSLGDRDATEAFF
J: TRBJ2-7; D: NA; V: TRBV3-1; size: few; DNA: TGTGCCAGCCGGGGACAAGCGGGGCAGTACGAGCAGTACTTC; CDR3: CASRGQAGQYEQYF
J: TRBJ2-1; D: TRBD1; V: TRBV10-3; size: few; DNA: TGTGCCACCTCAGGGGGACAGGACAGGGTTCGCGAGCAGTTCTTC; CDR3: CATSGGQDRVREQFF
J: TRBJ2-2; D: NA; V: TRBV4-1; size: NA; DNA: TGCGCCAGCAGCCAGCCGGGAGTGGGAGCCGGGGAGCTGTTTTTT; CDR3: CASSQPGVGAGELFF
J: TRBJ2-1; D: NA; V: TRBV20-1; size: few; DNA: TGCAGTGCTAGCCCGGACTTCCCTAGCTCCTACAATGAGCAGTTCTTC; CDR3: CSASPDFPSSYNEQFF
J: TRBJ2-7; D: TRBD1; V: TRBV20-1; size: few; DNA: TGCAGTGTCCTTGACAGGGTAAACGAGCAGTACTTC; CDR3: CSVLDRVNEQYF
J: TRBJ2-1; D: TRBD1; V: TRBV4-1; size: many; DNA: TGCGCCAGCAGCCAAGCACCGTCAGGGGGCGCCTACAATGAGCAGTTCTTC; CDR3: CASSQAPSGGAYNEQFF
J: TRBJ2-2; D: TRBD1; V: TRBV10-3; size: few; DNA: TGTGCCATCAGTGCTTACACAGGGGGCCCCGGGGAGCTGTTTTTT; CDR3: CAISAYTGGPGELFF
J: TRBJ2-7; D: TRBD1; V: TRBV6-1; size: NA; DNA: TGTGCCAGCAGTGAACGAGCAGGGGGCTACGAGCAGTACTTC; CDR3: CASSERAGGYEQYF
J: TRBJ2-5; D: TRBD2; V: TRBV6-2/TRBV6-3; size: NA; DNA: TGTGCCAGCAGTTACTCGGGAGCGGGAGTAAAGACCCAGTACTTC; CDR3: CASSYSGAGVKTQYF
J: TRBJ2-7; D: NA; V: TRBV11-2; size: NA; DNA: TGTGCCAGCAGCTTACAAGTCACCATCTCCTACGAGCAGTACTTC; CDR3: CASSLQVTISYEQYF
J: TRBJ2-2; D: TRBD2; V: TRBV11-2; size: NA; DNA: TGTGCCAGCAGCACCCCTAGCGGGGGCTCTAGAGGGACCGGGGAGCTGTTTTTT; CDR3: CASSTPSGGSRGTGELFF
J: TRBJ2-7; D: TRBD1; V: TRBV28; size: few; DNA: TGTGCCAGCAGGGGACAGAGTACCTACGAGCAGTACTTC; CDR3: CASRGQSTYEQYF
J: TRBJ2-1; D: TRBD2; V: TRBV20-1; size: NA; DNA: TGCAGTGCTAGAGATCTGGCGGGGGGGTACTACAATGAGCAGTTCTTC; CDR3: CSARDLAGGYYNEQFF
J: TRBJ2-6; D: TRBD1; V: TRBV3-1; size: NA; DNA: TGTGCCAGCAGATCCGGGACAGCCGCCTCTGGGGCCAACGTCCTGACTTTC; CDR3: CASRSGTAASGANVLTF
J: TRBJ2-7; D: NA; V: TRBV4-1; size: many; DNA: TGCGCCAGCAGCCAAGGAAAACAGAAGTTCGGGTACTTC; CDR3: CASSQGKQKFGYF
J: TRBJ1-1; D: NA; V: TRBV28; size: NA; DNA: TGTGCCAGCAGATTAAGTTATCAGGGGCGCGGCACTGAAGCTTTCTTT; CDR3: CASRLSYQGRGTEAFF
J: TRBJ2-7; D: NA; V: TRBV4-2; size: NA; DNA: TGTGCCAGCAGCCAAGTACAGGGTAGCACCTACGAGCAGTACTTC; CDR3: CASSQVQGSTYEQYF
J: TRBJ2-3; D: NA; V: TRBV7-2; size: NA; DNA: TGTGCCGGCAGCTTAGTTAGTGGTGGGTCAGATACGCAGTATTTT; CDR3: CAGSLVSGGSDTQYF
J: TRBJ2-7; D: NA; V: TRBV6-1; size: NA; DNA: TGTGCCGCTGGGGGAGGGGGACAGGTGGGCGAGCAGTACTTC; CDR3: CAAGGGGQVGEQYF
J: TRBJ1-1; D: TRBD1; V: TRBV5-1; size: many; DNA: TGCGCCAGCAGCTCCAGGGGGCGAGAGGCTGAAGCTTTCTTT; CDR3: CASSSRGREAEAFF
J: TRBJ2-4; D: TRBD1; V: TRBV3-1; size: few; DNA: TGTGCCAGCAGCCATGACTGGACAGGCAAAAACATTCAGTACTTC; CDR3: CASSHDWTGKNIQYF
J: TRBJ2-1; D: NA; V: TRBV6-6; size: NA; DNA: TGTGCCAGCGCCCCCACCGGTAATGAGCAGTTCTTC; CDR3: CASAPTGNEQFF
J: TRBJ2-7; D: TRBD2; V: TRBV20-1; size: NA; DNA: TGCAGTGCTAGGGCCGGACTAGCGGGCTCCTACGAGCAGTACTTC; CDR3: CSARAGLAGSYEQYF
J: TRBJ2-1; D: NA; V: TRBV15; size: NA; DNA: TGTGCCACCAGCACCCGGGCGGCCTACAATGAGCAGTTCTTC; CDR3: CATSTRAAYNEQFF
J: TRBJ1-5; D: TRBD1; V: TRBV2; size: NA; DNA: TGTGCCAGCAGACGTGGACAGGGGGGGGTTGAGAGCAATCAGCCCCAGCATTTT; CDR3: CASRRGQGGVESNQPQHF
J: TRBJ2-7; D: NA; V: TRBV28; size: few; DNA: TGTGCCAGCGACTATCAGAAGCCCCCCCACGAGCAGTACTTC; CDR3: CASDYQKPPHEQYF
J: TRBJ2-2; D: NA; V: TRBV5-1; size: once; DNA: TGCGCCAGCAGCCCACTACCGGGGGTGAACACCGGGGAGCTGTTTTTT; CDR3: CASSPLPGVNTGELFF
J: TRBJ1-4; D: NA; V: TRBV12-3/TRBV12-4; size: few; DNA: TGTGCCAGCAGTTTAGTCGCCAGCACAAATGAAAAACTGTTTTTT; CDR3: CASSLVASTNEKLFF
J: TRBJ1-1; D: TRBD1; V: TRBV7-9; size: NA; DNA: TGTGCCAGCAGTACGAGACAGGGAGAGTCTGAAGCTTTCTTT; CDR3: CASSTRQGESEAFF
J: TRBJ1-2; D: NA; V: TRBV30; size: few; DNA: TGTGCCTGGAGTACGGGGCATGGGCAGCACTATGGCTACACCTTC; CDR3: CAWSTGHGQHYGYTF
J: TRBJ2-7; D: TRBD1; V: TRBV4-1; size: few; DNA: TGCGCCAGCAGCCAAGGTGGGGGACAGGGGTACAGCCCCTACGAGCAGTACTTC; CDR3: CASSQGGGQGYSPYEQYF
J: TRBJ2-2; D: TRBD1; V: TRBV27; size: NA; DNA: TGTGCCAGACCGGGACAGTCAAAATCCGGGGAGCTGTTTTTT; CDR3: CARPGQSKSGELFF
J: TRBJ2-3; D: TRBD2; V: TRBV20-1; size: NA; DNA: TGCAGTGCTAGTGCTATAGCGGGGGGGCGGTCAGATACGCAGTATTTT; CDR3: CSASAIAGGRSDTQYF
J: TRBJ1-5; D: TRBD1; V: TRBV20-1; size: few; DNA: TGCAGTGCTTTCGGACAGGGCGGGGATCAGCCCCAGCATTTT; CDR3: CSAFGQGGDQPQHF
J: TRBJ2-7; D: TRBD2; V: TRBV12-3/TRBV12-4; size: few; DNA: TGTGCCAGCAGTTCGGGCGGGAGAAGCAACGAGCAGTACTTC; CDR3: CASSSGGRSNEQYF
J: TRBJ2-1; D: TRBD1; V: TRBV5-4; size: few; DNA: TGTGCCAGCAGCTTGGAGCCCGGACAGGGGTATGAGCAGTTCTTC; CDR3: CASSLEPGQGYEQFF
J: TRBJ2-7; D: NA; V: TRBV5-1; size: NA; DNA: TGCGCCAGCTCACCCAGGGGCAACTCCTACGAGCAGTACTTC; CDR3: CASSPRGNSYEQYF
J: TRBJ2-7; D: TRBD2; V: TRBV6-1; size: NA; DNA: TGTGCCACGACCGGGACTAGCGCCTCCTACGAGCAGTACTTC; CDR3: CATTGTSASYEQYF
J: TRBJ2-7; D: TRBD1; V: TRBV28; size: few; DNA: TGTGCCAGCAGCCCGACAGGGGAGACCTACGAGCAGTACTTC; CDR3: CASSPTGETYEQYF
J: TRBJ1-6; D: NA; V: TRBV18; size: NA; DNA: TGTGCCAGCTCACCACTAAATCTGGTTAACAGGGCCGCCTATAATTCACCCCTCCACTTT; CDR3: CASSPLNLVNRAAYNSPLHF
J: TRBJ2-7; D: NA; V: TRBV5-6; size: NA; DNA: TGTGCCAGCAGCTTGGGGTTTGGGGCCTACGAGCAGTACTTC; CDR3: CASSLGFGAYEQYF
J: TRBJ2-5; D: TRBD1; V: TRBV23-1; size: NA; DNA: TGCGCCAGCAGTCAGTATCCGGGGACAGGGGTAAAGATTGGGCAAGAGACCCAGTACTTC; CDR3: CASSQYPGTGVKIGQETQYF
J: TRBJ2-3; D: NA; V: TRBV7-2; size: few; DNA: TGTGCCAGCAGCTTATTAAAAGTTACGCAGTATTTT; CDR3: CASSLLKVTQYF
J: TRBJ1-6; D: NA; V: TRBV29-1; size: NA; DNA: TGCAGCGCCAAGGCCGGGGAGGGATCACCCCTCCACTTT; CDR3: CSAKAGEGSPLHF